This TCR beta chain is drawn from a study of beta chain features in type 1 diabetes. Study at large: The study examined roughly 100 million sorted cells across all samples.

Sequencing targeted expressed TCRB transcripts, as all isolated RNA had been reverse transcribed. The repertoire was sequenced with immunoSEQ multiplex PCR; TCRdb's copy has only in-frame clones and lacks some. The sample includes hundreds of thousands of clones, 15% of them seen just once. The V gene end was trimmed by 11 bases and the J gene end by 4 bases; junction bases not matched to a gene: 12. The CDR3 length is 16 residues. CDR1 and CDR2 from the germline V gene are MDHEN and SYDVKM. This clone occurred a few times. This TCR derives from a man between 18 and 35 years old in good health. J is TRBJ2-2 and V is TRBV28; TRBD2 agrees at 11 bases. The material sequenced was naive CD4+ T cells from blood. The CDR3 region is CAGKIAGGPGTGELFF. The DNA for the CDR3 is TGTGCCGGAAAGATAGCGGGAGGGCCGGGCACCGGGGAGCTGTTTTTT. The variable domain in full, completed from reference TRBV28 and TRBJ2-2, reads DVKVTQSSRYLVKRTGEKVFLECVQDMDHENMFWYRQDPGLGLRLIYFSYDVKMKEKGDIPEGYSVSREKKERFSLILESASTNQTSMYLCAGKIAGGPGTGELFFGEGSRLTVL.